This TCR beta chain was captured in a study of identical twins. TCRdb analysed the 5' RACE reads with MiXCR anew, one entry per CDR3 protein. The sample lists around 250,000 distinct CDR3 sequences; 6.5% were seen once. CDR1 and CDR2 from the germline V gene are SEHNR and FQNEAQ (reference sequence). V dropped 5 bases and J dropped 8; count of bases not matched to a gene: 15. The CDR3 sequence is 16 residues long. Ten or more counts support this clonotype. Separately, the same data were catalogued under a study of T cells expressing NK-cell markers.

The sample comprised CD8+ T cells sorted from blood. The chain combines TRBV7-9 with TRBJ2-4, with 7 bases matching TRBD2. The sequence was collected from a woman under 30 in good health. The CDR3 loop is CASSIPSTEGRDIQYF. For the CDR3, the DNA is TGTGCCAGCAGCATCCCGTCGACAGAAGGGAGGGACATTCAGTACTTC.